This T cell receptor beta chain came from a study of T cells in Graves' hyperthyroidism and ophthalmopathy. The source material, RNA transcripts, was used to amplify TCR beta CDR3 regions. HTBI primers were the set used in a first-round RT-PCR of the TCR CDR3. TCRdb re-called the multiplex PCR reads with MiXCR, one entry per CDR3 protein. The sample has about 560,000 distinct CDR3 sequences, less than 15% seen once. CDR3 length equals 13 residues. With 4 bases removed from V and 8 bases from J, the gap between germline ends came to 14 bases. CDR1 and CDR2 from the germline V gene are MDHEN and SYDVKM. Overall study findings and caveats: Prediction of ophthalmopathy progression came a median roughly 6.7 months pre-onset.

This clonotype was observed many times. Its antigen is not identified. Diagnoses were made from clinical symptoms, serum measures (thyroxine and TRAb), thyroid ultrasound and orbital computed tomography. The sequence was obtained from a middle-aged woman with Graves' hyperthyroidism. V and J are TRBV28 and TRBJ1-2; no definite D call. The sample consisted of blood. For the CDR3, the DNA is TGTGCCAGCAGTTCCCTCGCGGCTATAGGCTACACCTTC. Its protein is CASSSLAAIGYTF.